The clone carrying this TCR beta chain has just a few counts. Germline CDR1 DFQATT, CDR2 SNEGSKA (reference sequence). The CDR3 loop spans 15 amino acids. V dropped 0 bases and J dropped 4 bases, with 13 bases sitting between them. These data belong to a study of blood T cells in healthy people across ages. Together with a sample-barcoded 5' primer, a J-beta primer mix was included in a second PCR lasting about 7 to 11 cycles. A single record per CDR3 protein comes from TCRdb applying MiXCR to the 5' RACE reads. The table has more than 450,000 distinct CDR3 sequences, roughly a quarter seen once. These data were also reused for a study on T cells of mothers and their children. Per that paper: Each mother yielded more than 9.5 million TCR beta CDR3 reads. Each child yielded roughly 2.9 million reads.

J is TRBJ2-1 and V is TRBV20-1; D might be TRBD2 (5 bases). Sequencing used blood. This TCR was sampled from a boy aged 2 to 9 in good health. The CDR3 DNA follows: TGCAGTGCTAGAGATCCATTAGCGCAGTACAATGAGCAGTTCTTC. Protein product: CSARDPLAQYNEQFF.